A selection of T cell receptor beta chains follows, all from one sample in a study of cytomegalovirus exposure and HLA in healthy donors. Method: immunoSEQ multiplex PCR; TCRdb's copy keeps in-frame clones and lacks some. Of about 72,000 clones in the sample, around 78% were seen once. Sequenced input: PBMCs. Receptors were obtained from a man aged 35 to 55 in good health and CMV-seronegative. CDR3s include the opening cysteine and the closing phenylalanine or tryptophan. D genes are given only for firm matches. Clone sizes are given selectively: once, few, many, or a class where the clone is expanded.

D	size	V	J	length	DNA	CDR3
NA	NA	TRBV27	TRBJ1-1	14	TGTGCCAGCAGCCGTCTAAACAGAAACACTGAAGCTTTCTTT	CASSRLNRNTEAFF
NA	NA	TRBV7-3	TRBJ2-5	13	TGTGCCAGCAGCCAATCGGGCCAAGAGACCCAGTACTTC	CASSQSGQETQYF
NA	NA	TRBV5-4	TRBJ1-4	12	TGTGCCAGCAGCTTGGGATCGGGAAAACTGTTTTTT	CASSLGSGKLFF
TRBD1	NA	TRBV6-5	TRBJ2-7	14	TGTGCCAGCCGAAGAGGAGACAGGGGCGACGAGCAGTACTTC	CASRRGDRGDEQYF
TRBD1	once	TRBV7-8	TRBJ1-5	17	TGTGCCAGCAGCCCGGGACAGGGGGCTTGGAGCAATCAGCCCCAGCATTTT	CASSPGQGAWSNQPQHF
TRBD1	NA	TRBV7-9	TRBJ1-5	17	TGTGCCAGCAGCTGGGGGAATACGGGACAGGGGAATCAGCCCCAGCATTTT	CASSWGNTGQGNQPQHF
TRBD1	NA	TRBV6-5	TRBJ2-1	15	TGTGCCAGCAGCCCCCGGGACAGGGGGTTCAGTGAGCAGTTCTTC	CASSPRDRGFSEQFF
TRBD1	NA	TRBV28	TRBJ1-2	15	TGTGCCAGCAGTTTAGGCAGGACAGGGAGGAGAGGCTACACCTTC	CASSLGRTGRRGYTF
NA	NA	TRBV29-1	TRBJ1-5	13	TGCAGCGTTGGGGCAGGGGAGTTTCAGCCCCAGCATTTT	CSVGAGEFQPQHF
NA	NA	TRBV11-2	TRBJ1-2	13	TGTGCCAGCACCCCCGGGGTACGGCATGGCTACACCTTC	CASTPGVRHGYTF
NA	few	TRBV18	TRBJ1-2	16	TGTGCCAGCTTAAACGTGAACAGGGCTAGGAACTATGGCTACACCTTC	CASLNVNRARNYGYTF
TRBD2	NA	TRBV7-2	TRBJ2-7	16	TGTGCCAGCAGCCCACCGACTAGCGGGGGGCCCTACGAGCAGTACTTC	CASSPPTSGGPYEQYF
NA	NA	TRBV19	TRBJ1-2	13	TGTGCCAGTAGTCAGGGTATTAGGAGCGGCTACACCTTC	CASSQGIRSGYTF
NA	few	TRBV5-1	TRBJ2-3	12	TGCGCCAGCAGCCCTCAGGGGGATACGCAGTATTTT	CASSPQGDTQYF
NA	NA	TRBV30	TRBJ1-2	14	TGTGCCTGGAGCAGGATGCCTGGGGGGTATGGCTACACCTTC	CAWSRMPGGYGYTF
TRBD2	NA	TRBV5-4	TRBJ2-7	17	TGTGCCAGCCGCCCTGGACTAGCGGGGAGCTCCGACGGCGAGCAGTACTTC	CASRPGLAGSSDGEQYF
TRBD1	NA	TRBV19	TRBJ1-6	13	TGTGCCAGTAGTGGACAGGGGCAATCACCCCTCCACTTT	CASSGQGQSPLHF
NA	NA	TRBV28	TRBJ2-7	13	TGTGCCAGCAGCCGACAGGCACTCTACGAGCAGTACTTC	CASSRQALYEQYF
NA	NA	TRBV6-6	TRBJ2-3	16	TGTGCCAGCAGTTACCCCGAGCGGCACCGCACAGATACGCAGTATTTT	CASSYPERHRTDTQYF
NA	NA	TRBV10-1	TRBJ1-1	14	TGCGCCAGCAGTGAGTCGGCAGGGTCCACTGAAGCTTTCTTT	CASSESAGSTEAFF
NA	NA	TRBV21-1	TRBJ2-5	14	TGTGCCAGCGTTCTCCCGACAGTTCAAGAGACCCAGTACTTC	CASVLPTVQETQYF
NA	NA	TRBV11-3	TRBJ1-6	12	TGTGCCAGCAGCTGGCGCGGGAGGACCCTCCACTTT	CASSWRGRTLHF
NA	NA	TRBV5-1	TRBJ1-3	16	TGCGCCAGCAGCGAAGTAGTAGGGGGCTCTGGAAACACCATATATTTT	CASSEVVGGSGNTIYF
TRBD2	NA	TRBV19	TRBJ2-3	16	TGTGCCAGTAGTGTCCTAGCGGGGACTTCCACAGATACGCAGTATTTT	CASSVLAGTSTDTQYF
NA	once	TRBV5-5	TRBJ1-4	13	TGTGCCAGCAGCAGGGGTCAAAATGAAAAACTGTTTTTT	CASSRGQNEKLFF
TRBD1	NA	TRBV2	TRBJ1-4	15	TGTGCCAGCAGTGATTACAGGGGGCCGGGTGAAAAACTGTTTTTT	CASSDYRGPGEKLFF
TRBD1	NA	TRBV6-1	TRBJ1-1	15	TGTGCCAGCTCACTCCAGGGGGGATGGACAGCTGAAGCTTTCTTT	CASSLQGGWTAEAFF
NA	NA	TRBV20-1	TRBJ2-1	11	TGCAGTGCTAGCGGGGGATCTGAGCAGTTCTTC	CSASGGSEQFF
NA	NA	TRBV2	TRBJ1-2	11	TGTGCCAGCAGGGGTAGCTATGGCTACCCCTTC	CASRGSYGYPF
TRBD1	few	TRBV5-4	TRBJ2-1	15	TGTGCCAGCAGCTTGCGATCGGACAGGGCGAATGAGCAGTTCTTC	CASSLRSDRANEQFF
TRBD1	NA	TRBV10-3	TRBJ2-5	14	TGTGCCATCAGCTCCGGGACAGCCCAAGAGACCCAGTACTTC	CAISSGTAQETQYF
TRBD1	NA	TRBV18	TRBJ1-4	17	TGTGCCAGCTCACCCGGGGACAGGGCAGGTCCGGGTGAAAAACTGTTTTTT	CASSPGDRAGPGEKLFF
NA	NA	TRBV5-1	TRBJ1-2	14	TGCGCCAGCACCCCCAGCCCGGCGCAGGTGGGCTACACCTTC	CASTPSPAQVGYTF
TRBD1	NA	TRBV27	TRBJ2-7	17	TGTGCCAGCAGTTTAAGTTTCGGGGACAGGGCATCCTACGAGCAGTACTTC	CASSLSFGDRASYEQYF
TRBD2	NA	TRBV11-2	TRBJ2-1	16	TGTGCCAGCAGCTTATCCCTAGCGGGGGGTTGGAATGAGCAGTTCTTC	CASSLSLAGGWNEQFF
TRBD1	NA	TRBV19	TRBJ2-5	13	TGTGCCAGTAGTTGGACAGGGGCAGAGACCCAGTACTTC	CASSWTGAETQYF
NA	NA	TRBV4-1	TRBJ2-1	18	TGCGCCAGCAGCCCAAGATCCGCCAGGGAAGGGTCCTACAATGAGCAGTTCTTC	CASSPRSAREGSYNEQFF
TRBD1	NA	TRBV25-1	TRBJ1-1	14	TGTGCCAGCAGTGTGGACAGGGCGTACACTGAAGCTTTCTTT	CASSVDRAYTEAFF
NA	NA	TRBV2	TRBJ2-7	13	TGTGCCAGCAACAGGCAAACATCGGACGAGCAGTACTTC	CASNRQTSDEQYF
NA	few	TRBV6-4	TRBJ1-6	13	TGTGCCAGCGGGGGCAGTTATAATTCACCCCTCCACTTT	CASGGSYNSPLHF
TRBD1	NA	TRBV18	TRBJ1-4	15	TGTGCCAGCTCGCCCTGGGACAGGGGCGATGAAAAACTGTTTTTT	CASSPWDRGDEKLFF
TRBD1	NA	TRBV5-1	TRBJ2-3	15	TGCGCCAGCAGCTTGGCCGGGACAGGGGCAGATACGCAGTATTTT	CASSLAGTGADTQYF
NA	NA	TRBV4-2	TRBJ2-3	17	TGTGCCAGTAGCCAAAACCAGGGACAAGTCCGCACAGATACGCAGTATTTT	CASSQNQGQVRTDTQYF
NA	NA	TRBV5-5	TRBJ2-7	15	TGTGCCAGCAGCTTTTGGGCCACCCCTACCTACGAGCAGTACTTC	CASSFWATPTYEQYF
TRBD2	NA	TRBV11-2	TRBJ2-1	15	TGTGCCAGCAGCGACACTAGCGGGGGCTACAATGAGCAGTTCTTC	CASSDTSGGYNEQFF
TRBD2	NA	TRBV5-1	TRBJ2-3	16	TGCGCCAGCAGCTTCGGTAGCGGGGGGGGCACAGATACGCAGTATTTT	CASSFGSGGGTDTQYF
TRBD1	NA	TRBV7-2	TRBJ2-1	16	TGTGCCAGCAGCTTAGTGGTGACAGGGGGCTACAATGAGCAGTTCTTC	CASSLVVTGGYNEQFF